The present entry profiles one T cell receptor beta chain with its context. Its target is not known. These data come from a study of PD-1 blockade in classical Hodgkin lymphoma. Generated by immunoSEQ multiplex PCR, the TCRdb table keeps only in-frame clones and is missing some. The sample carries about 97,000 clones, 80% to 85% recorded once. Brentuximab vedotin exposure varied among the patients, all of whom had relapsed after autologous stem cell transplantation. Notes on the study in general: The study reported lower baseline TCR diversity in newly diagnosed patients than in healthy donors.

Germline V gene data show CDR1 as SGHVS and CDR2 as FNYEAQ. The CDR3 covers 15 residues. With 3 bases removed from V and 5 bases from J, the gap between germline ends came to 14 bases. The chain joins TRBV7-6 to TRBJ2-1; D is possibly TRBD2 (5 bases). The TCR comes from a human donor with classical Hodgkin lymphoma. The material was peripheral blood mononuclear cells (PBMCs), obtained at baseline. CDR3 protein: CASSFRTGSNNEQFF. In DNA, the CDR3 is TGTGCCAGCAGCTTTAGGACGGGATCGAACAATGAGCAGTTCTTC.